The entry below describes one T cell receptor (beta chain). Its antigen is as yet unknown. Germline V gives CDR1 SGHRS, CDR2 YFSETQ. The CDR3 has 15 amino acids. Losses at the gene ends were 0 bases for V and 1 base for J; bases not matched to a gene: 3. These data belong to a study of OX40 agonist ivuxolimab in advanced cancers. The overall study: Patients with hepatocellular carcinoma, melanoma, renal cell or head and neck cancer made up the dose-escalation patients. With a range of roughly 23 to 79, age averaged roughly 60 years, and about 83% were male. Whole-study results and caveats: Partly responding patients at 0.1-3.0 mg/kg showed some of the smallest clonal expansion. Determination of antigen specificity was not performed for the expanded peripheral T cells.

TCRdb's copy holds only in-frame clones and misses some; the assay was immunoSEQ multiplex PCR. The sample lists 30,000 to 45,000 clones, about three quarters occurring once. This clonotype was obtained from an adult with an advanced solid tumor such as melanoma, head and neck, liver or kidney cancer. This specimen consisted of CD4+ or CD8+ T cells sorted from blood, obtained in a trial of the OX40 agonist ivuxolimab. The rearrangement uses TRBV5-1 and TRBJ1-2; 7 bases are shared with TRBD1. CDR3 amino acids: CASSLDRDSNYGYTF. As DNA, the CDR3 is TGCGCCAGCAGCTTGGACCGGGACAGTAACTATGGCTACACCTTC.